This T cell receptor (beta chain) is drawn from a study of T cells in tumors after PD-1 blockade. Study-level background: Treatment was either pembrolizumab 200 mg every 3 weeks or cemiplimab 350 mg every 2 weeks. During anti-PD-1 treatment, some patients continued daily vismodegib 150 mg.

TCRdb's copy holds only in-frame clones and misses some; the assay was immunoSEQ multiplex PCR. The data hold 14,000 to 15,000 clones, with about 80% observed a single time. V was pared by 11 bases and J by 0 bases, with 20 bases of the junction left unmatched. This CDR3 is built from 19 residues. Germline V CDR1 and CDR2: SNHLY, FYNNEI. This chain joins TRBV2 and TRBJ2-1; 9 bases fit TRBD2. The sample here was PBMCs, taken after anti-PD-1 treatment. This clonotype was sampled from a human donor with basal cell carcinoma. The CDR3 loop reads CACCYGWGREGSSYNEQFF. As DNA, the CDR3 is TGTGCCTGCTGTTATGGGTGGGGGCGGGAGGGGAGCTCCTACAATGAGCAGTTCTTC.